Below, one T cell receptor beta chain is given with its context. The germline gives CDR1 SGDLS, CDR2 YYNGEE. Deletions cut 0 bases from V and 13 bases from J, with 13 bases between. The CDR3 covers 12 residues. The repertoire was sequenced with immunoSEQ multiplex PCR; TCRdb's copy has only in-frame clones and lacks some. Of 300,000 to 500,000 clones in the sample, around 89% were seen once. This entry is derived from a study of blood T cell repertoires in COVID-19. Across the study: COVID-19 samples from acute and convalescent phases originated in the United States, Italy and Spain. T cells, B-cell-depleted T cells, or PBMCs provided the cDNA or gDNA that served as material.

The chain couples TRBV9 to TRBJ1-2; unclear D gene. Specimen: PBMCs or T cells enriched from blood (not recorded which). The clonotype comes from a young woman with acute COVID-19. In nucleotides, the CDR3 is TGTGCCAGCAGCGTAGGCCCCTTTGGAGGCACCTTC. Protein product: CASSVGPFGGTF.